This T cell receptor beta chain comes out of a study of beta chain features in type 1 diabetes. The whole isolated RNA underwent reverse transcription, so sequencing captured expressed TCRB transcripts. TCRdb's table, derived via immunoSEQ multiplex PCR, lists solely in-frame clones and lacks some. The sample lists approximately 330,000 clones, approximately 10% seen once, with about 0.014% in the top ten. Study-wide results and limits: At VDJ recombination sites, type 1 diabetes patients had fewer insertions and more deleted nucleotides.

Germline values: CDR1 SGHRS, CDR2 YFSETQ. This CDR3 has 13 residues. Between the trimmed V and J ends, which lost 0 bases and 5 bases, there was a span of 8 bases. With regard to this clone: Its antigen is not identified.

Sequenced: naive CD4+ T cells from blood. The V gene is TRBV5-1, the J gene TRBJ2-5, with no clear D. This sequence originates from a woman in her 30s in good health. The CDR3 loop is CASSLARVETQYF. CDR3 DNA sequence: TGCGCCAGCAGCTTGGCTAGAGTGGAGACCCAGTACTTC. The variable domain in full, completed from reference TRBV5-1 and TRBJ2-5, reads KAGVTQTPRYLIKTRGQQVTLSCSPISGHRSVSWYQQTPGQGLQFLFEYFSETQRNKGNFPGRFSGRQFSNSRSEMNVSTLELGDSALYLCASSLARVETQYFGPGTRLLVL.